These 11 T cell receptor beta chains originate from one sample sequenced in a study of blood T cells in healthy people across ages. For the second PCR, which ran for roughly 7 to 11 cycles, a sample-barcoded 5' primer and a J-beta primer mix were used. TCRdb passed the 5' RACE reads through MiXCR, listing each CDR3 protein once. The sample contains about 590,000 distinct CDR3 sequences, approximately 30% of which appear only once. The sequenced sample was blood. These receptors were collected from a woman aged 80 or older in good health.

This clonotype has at least ten counts. V usage is TRBV20-1 and J usage is TRBJ2-3; no reliable D call. This CDR3 has 13 amino acids. V gave up 0 bases and J gave up 4 bases, with 8 bases separating them. Germline CDR1 and CDR2: DFQATT and SNEGSKA (reference sequence). The CDR3 nucleotides are TGCAGTGCTAGAGACCCCCAATCAGATACGCAGTATTTT. This sequence encodes CSARDPQSDTQYF.

There are many counts of this clonotype. Here the CDR3 reads CATPRGLFSYEQYF. DNA of the CDR3: TGTGCCACCCCCCGGGGGCTTTTCTCCTACGAGCAGTACTTC. The chain is built from TRBV12-3 or TRBV12-4 and TRBJ2-7, with D tentatively TRBD1 or TRBD2 (6 bases each). The CDR3 sequence is 14 residues long. V lost 10 bases and J 0 bases, leaving 16 bases between the germline ends.

This clonotype was recorded once. The genes are TRBV20-1 and TRBJ2-7, with a weak D call TRBD1 (6 bases). The germline V gene encodes CDR1 DFQATT and CDR2 SNEGSKA (reference sequence). The CDR3 sequence is 17 residues long. The germline V and J ends were trimmed by 1 base and 2 bases, with 21 bases remaining between them. The CDR3 loop is CSARGVRYQGRTYEQYF. DNA for the CDR3: TGCAGTGCTAGAGGTGTCAGGTATCAGGGGCGCACCTACGAGCAGTACTTC.

This clonotype has only a few counts. A much larger clonotype is one base distant, so this may be a read error. The V call is TRBV30, the J call TRBJ1-1, with TRBD1 matching over 7 bases. After removal of 5 bases from V and 1 base from J, the junction contained 7 bases not matched to a gene. CDR3 length equals 14 residues. Germline CDR1 reads GTSNPN; CDR2 reads SVGIG (reference sequence). CDR3 sequence (DNA): TGTGCCTGGGATCAAGGACAGGAGAACACTGAAGCTTTCTTT. It yields the protein CAWDQGQENTEAFF.

This clonotype was detected ten times or more. The chain carries TRBV20-1 and TRBJ1-5; D not certain. V was trimmed by 3 bases and J by 0 bases, leaving 6 bases between them. The CDR3 is 13 amino acids. Germline V lookup: CDR1 DFQATT, CDR2 SNEGSKA (reference sequence). CDR3 residues: CSARTYSNQPQHF. DNA for the CDR3: TGCAGTGCTAGGACATATAGCAATCAGCCCCAGCATTTT.

This rearrangement joins TRBV3-1 to TRBJ2-5; D is undetermined. Germline V gives CDR1 LGHDT, CDR2 YNNKEL (reference sequence). Trimming stripped 0 bases from V and 5 bases from J, with 19 bases between. This CDR3 contains 17 residues. CDR3 nucleotides: TGTGCCAGCAGCCAAGAACCCGCCCGTCGAGAGGTTGAGACCCAGTACTTC. Amino acid sequence: CASSQEPARREVETQYF.

This clonotype appeared a few times. The rearrangement links TRBV6-1 to TRBJ1-1; 9 positions match TRBD1. V lost 5 bases and J lost 3; bases outside the gene matches: 7. Germline V gene lookup returns CDR1 MNHNS and CDR2 SASEGT. The CDR3 extends over 15 amino acids. CDR3 coding DNA: TGTGCCAGCAGTCGTACGGGACAGGGTGACACTGAAGCTTTCTTT. It is translated as CASSRTGQGDTEAFF.

This clonotype showed up many times. The chain is built from TRBV20-1 and TRBJ1-2, with TRBD1 matching 8 bases. J gave up 7 bases and V 6 bases, and 7 bases lay outside the gene matches. The V gene's germline CDR1 is DFQATT and CDR2 SNEGSKA (reference sequence). This CDR3 comprises 12 residues. The CDR3 spells CSASQGARGYTF. The DNA for the CDR3 is TGCAGTGCATCCCAGGGGGCGCGTGGCTACACCTTC.

This clonotype was picked up a small number of times. The rearrangement uses TRBV7-8 and TRBJ1-5, with D perhaps matching TRBD1 (6 bases). The V end lost 2 bases, the J end lost 6 bases, and 14 bases lay between the germline ends. CDR3 length equals 15 residues. Germline CDR1 SGHVS, CDR2 FQNEAQ. The CDR3 loop reads CASSLLDRGGQPQHF. The CDR3 bases are TGTGCCAGCAGCTTATTGGACAGAGGGGGTCAGCCCCAGCATTTT.

This clonotype was found many times. This chain links TRBV20-1 with TRBJ2-3, with 10 bases lining up with TRBD2. V was pared by 5 bases and J by 2 bases, with 7 bases of the junction left unmatched. CDR1 is DFQATT and CDR2 is SNEGSKA in the germline V gene (reference sequence). The CDR3 consists of 15 residues. CDR3: CSAEAGTSVTDTQYF. DNA of the CDR3: TGCAGTGCTGAGGCCGGGACTAGCGTCACAGATACGCAGTATTTT.

This chain links TRBV2 with TRBJ2-3; D may be TRBD1 or TRBD2 (6 bases each). Germline values: CDR1 SNHLY, CDR2 FYNNEI. V gave up 6 bases and J gave up 5 bases, with 15 bases separating them. CDR3 length equals 14 residues. The CDR3 here is CASSPRGRGDTQYF. CDR3 sequence (DNA): TGTGCCAGCAGCCCCCGGGGGCGGGGAGATACGCAGTATTTT.